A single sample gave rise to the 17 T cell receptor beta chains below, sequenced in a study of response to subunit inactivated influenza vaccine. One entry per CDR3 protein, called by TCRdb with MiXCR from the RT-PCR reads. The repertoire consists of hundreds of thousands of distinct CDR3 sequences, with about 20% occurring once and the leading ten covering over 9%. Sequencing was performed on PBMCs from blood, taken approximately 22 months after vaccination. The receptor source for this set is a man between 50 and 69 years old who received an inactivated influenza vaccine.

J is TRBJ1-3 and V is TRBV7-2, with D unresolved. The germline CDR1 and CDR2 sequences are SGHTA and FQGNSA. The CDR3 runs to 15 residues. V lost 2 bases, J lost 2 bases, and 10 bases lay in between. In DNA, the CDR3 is TGTGCCAGCAGCTTAAGTGGCCAGGCTGGAAACACCATATATTTT. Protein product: CASSLSGQAGNTIYF.

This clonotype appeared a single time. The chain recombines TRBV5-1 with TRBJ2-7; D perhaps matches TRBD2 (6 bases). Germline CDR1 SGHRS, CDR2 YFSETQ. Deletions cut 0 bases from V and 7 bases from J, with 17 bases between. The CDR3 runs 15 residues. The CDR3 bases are TGCGCCAGCAGCTTGGTCACTACCGGGGCGGGGGAGCAGTACTTC. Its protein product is CASSLVTTGAGEQYF.

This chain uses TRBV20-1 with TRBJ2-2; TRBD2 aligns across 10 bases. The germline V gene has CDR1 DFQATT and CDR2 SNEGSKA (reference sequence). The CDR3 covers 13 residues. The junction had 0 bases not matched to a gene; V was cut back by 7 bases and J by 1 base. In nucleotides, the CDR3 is TGCAGTGGGACTAGCGGGAACACCGGGGAGCTGTTTTTT. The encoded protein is CSGTSGNTGELFF.

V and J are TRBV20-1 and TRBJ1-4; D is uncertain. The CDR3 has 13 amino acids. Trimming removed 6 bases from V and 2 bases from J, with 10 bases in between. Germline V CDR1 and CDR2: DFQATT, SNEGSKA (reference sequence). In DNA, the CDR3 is TGCAGTGCCAGACGCAGTACTAATGAAAAACTGTTTTTT. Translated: CSARRSTNEKLFF.

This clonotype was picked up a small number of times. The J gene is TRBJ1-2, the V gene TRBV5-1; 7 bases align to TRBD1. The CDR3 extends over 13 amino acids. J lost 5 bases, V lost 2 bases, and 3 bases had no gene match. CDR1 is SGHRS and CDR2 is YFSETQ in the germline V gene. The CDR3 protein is CASSFQGGYGYTF. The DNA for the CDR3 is TGCGCCAGCAGCTTCCAGGGGGGGTATGGCTACACCTTC.

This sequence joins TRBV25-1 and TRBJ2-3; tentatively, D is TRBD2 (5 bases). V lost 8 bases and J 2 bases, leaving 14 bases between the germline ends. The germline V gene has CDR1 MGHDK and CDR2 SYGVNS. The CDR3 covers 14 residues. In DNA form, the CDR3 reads TGTGCCAGCTCTTTGGCGGGCGTCACAGATACGCAGTATTTT. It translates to CASSLAGVTDTQYF.

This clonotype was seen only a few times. The chain's CDR3 is CASRVAGYNEQFF. In DNA form, the CDR3 reads TGTGCCAGCAGGGTAGCGGGGTACAATGAGCAGTTCTTC. The chain carries TRBV6-2 or TRBV6-3 and TRBJ2-1, with 8 bases fitting TRBD2. V dropped 6 bases and J dropped 4; count of bases not matched to a gene: 2. CDR1 MNHEY and CDR2 SVGEGT come from the germline V gene. The CDR3 totals 13 residues.

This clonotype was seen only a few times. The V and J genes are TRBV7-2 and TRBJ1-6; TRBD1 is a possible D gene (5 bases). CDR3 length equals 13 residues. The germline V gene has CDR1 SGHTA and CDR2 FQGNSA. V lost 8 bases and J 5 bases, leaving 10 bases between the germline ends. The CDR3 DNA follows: TGTGCCAGCCGACAGTTTAATAATTCACCCCTCCACTTT. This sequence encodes CASRQFNNSPLHF.

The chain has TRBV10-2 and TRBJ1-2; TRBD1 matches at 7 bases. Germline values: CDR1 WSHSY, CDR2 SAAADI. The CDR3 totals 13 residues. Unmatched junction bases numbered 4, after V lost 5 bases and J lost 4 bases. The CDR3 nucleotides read TGCGCCAGCAGTACAGGGGCCTCCTATGGCTACACCTTC. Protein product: CASSTGASYGYTF.

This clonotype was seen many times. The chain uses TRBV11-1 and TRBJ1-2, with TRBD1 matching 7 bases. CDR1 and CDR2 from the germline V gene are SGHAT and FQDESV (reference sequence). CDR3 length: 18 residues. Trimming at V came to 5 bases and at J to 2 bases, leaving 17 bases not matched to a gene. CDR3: CASSIIAGTAESNYGYTF. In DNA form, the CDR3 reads TGTGCCAGCAGCATTATCGCCGGGACAGCCGAATCAAACTATGGCTACACCTTC.

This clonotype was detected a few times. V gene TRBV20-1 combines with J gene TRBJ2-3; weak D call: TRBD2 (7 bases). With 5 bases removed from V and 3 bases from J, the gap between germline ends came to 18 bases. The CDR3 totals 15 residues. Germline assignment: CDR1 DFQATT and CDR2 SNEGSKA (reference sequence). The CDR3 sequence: CSAQGWRGTTDTQYF. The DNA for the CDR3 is TGCAGTGCTCAGGGGTGGCGGGGGACAACAGATACGCAGTATTTT.

The CDR3 is CASSPPDVVRSGNTIYF. The CDR3, as DNA: TGTGCCAGCTCACCACCGGACGTCGTCCGCTCTGGAAACACCATATATTTT. V and J are TRBV18 and TRBJ1-3; D not certain. The germline V gene encodes CDR1 KGHSH and CDR2 LQKENI. This CDR3 comprises 17 residues. V lost 0 bases and J 0 bases, leaving 12 bases between the germline ends.

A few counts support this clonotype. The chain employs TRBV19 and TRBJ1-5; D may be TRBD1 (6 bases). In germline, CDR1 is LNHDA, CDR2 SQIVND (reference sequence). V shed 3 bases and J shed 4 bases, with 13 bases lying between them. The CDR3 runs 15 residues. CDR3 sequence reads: CASSILGTQNQPQHF. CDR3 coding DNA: TGTGCCAGTAGTATTTTAGGGACACAGAATCAGCCCCAGCATTTT.

CDR3 residues: CASSVVTIAQYF. The CDR3 DNA follows: TGTGCCAGCAGCGTAGTGACCATTGCCCAGTACTTC. The chain links TRBV9 to TRBJ2-4; D ambiguous. The CDR3 runs 12 residues. V was shortened by 0 bases and J by 13 bases, with 11 bases between the two germline ends. Germline V gives CDR1 SGDLS, CDR2 YYNGEE.

CDR3 bases: TGTGCCAGCAGACCTCCGGGACAGCGGGGGATTACTGAAGCTTTCTTT. Protein product: CASRPPGQRGITEAFF. The rearrangement links TRBV11-2 to TRBJ1-1; 7 bases line up with TRBD1. From germline, CDR1 is SGHAT and CDR2 FQNNGV. This CDR3 region has 16 residues. V lost 6 bases, J lost 5 bases, and 15 bases stayed unmatched.

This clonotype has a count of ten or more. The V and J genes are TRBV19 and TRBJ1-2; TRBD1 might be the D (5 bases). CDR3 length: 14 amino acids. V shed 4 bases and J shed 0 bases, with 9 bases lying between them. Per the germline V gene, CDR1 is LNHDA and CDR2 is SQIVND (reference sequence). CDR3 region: CASSRQGTNYGYTF. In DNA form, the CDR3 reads TGTGCCAGTAGTAGGCAGGGCACTAACTATGGCTACACCTTC.

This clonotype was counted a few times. The CDR3 protein is CASSPLDSYNSPLHF. For the CDR3, the DNA is TGTGCCAGCAGTCCCTTGGACAGTTATAATTCACCCCTCCACTTT. The chain couples TRBV12-3 or TRBV12-4 to TRBJ1-6, with a weak D call TRBD1 (6 bases). V dropped 5 bases and J dropped 4 bases, with 12 bases sitting between them. The CDR3 consists of 15 residues.